This T cell receptor (beta chain) is drawn from a study of sequential checkpoint blockade in melanoma. As to treatment: randomized to nivolumab then ipilimumab (arm A) or the reverse (arm B). This CDR3 is built from 16 residues. Germline V lookup: CDR1 MDHEN, CDR2 SYDVKM. J lost 5 bases, V lost 7 bases, and 6 bases had no gene match. Clones were sequenced by immunoSEQ multiplex PCR, and TCRdb holds only the in-frame ones, with some missing. In the table there are around 18,000 clones, roughly 70% of which are singletons. The chain couples TRBV28 to TRBJ2-2, with 14 bases lining up with TRBD2. The sample consisted of CD8+ T cells sorted from blood (inferred from file names), taken from a patient given nivolumab and ipilimumab in sequence. The sequence was collected from a human donor with melanoma. CDR3 sequence reads: CASTGLAGDLTGELFF. CDR3 DNA: TGTGCCAGCACGGGACTAGCGGGAGATTTGACCGGGGAGCTGTTTTTT. The full variable domain, with the rest looked up from reference TRBV28 and TRBJ2-2, is DVKVTQSSRYLVKRTGEKVFLECVQDMDHENMFWYRQDPGLGLRLIYFSYDVKMKEKGDIPEGYSVSREKKERFSLILESASTNQTSMYLCASTGLAGDLTGELFFGEGSRLTVL.